This TCR beta chain was documented in a study of blood T cell repertoires in COVID-19. Study-wide background: Sites across the United States, Italy and Spain contributed samples from acute and convalescent COVID-19.

CDR1 and CDR2 from the germline V gene are SQVTM and ANQGSEA. The CDR3 is made up of 15 amino acids. V lost 0 bases, J lost 4 bases, and 6 bases stayed unmatched. Produced via immunoSEQ multiplex PCR; TCRdb's table is partial and in-frame only. The sample contains more than 95,000 clones, around 81% of which appear only once. This TCR was sampled from a man aged 55-75 years with acute or convalescent COVID-19. The chain employs TRBV29-1 and TRBJ2-5; 9 nucleotides match TRBD2. Material: peripheral blood. The CDR3 is CSVEDHTSGLETQYF. For the CDR3, the DNA is TGCAGCGTTGAAGATCATACTAGCGGGTTAGAGACCCAGTACTTC.